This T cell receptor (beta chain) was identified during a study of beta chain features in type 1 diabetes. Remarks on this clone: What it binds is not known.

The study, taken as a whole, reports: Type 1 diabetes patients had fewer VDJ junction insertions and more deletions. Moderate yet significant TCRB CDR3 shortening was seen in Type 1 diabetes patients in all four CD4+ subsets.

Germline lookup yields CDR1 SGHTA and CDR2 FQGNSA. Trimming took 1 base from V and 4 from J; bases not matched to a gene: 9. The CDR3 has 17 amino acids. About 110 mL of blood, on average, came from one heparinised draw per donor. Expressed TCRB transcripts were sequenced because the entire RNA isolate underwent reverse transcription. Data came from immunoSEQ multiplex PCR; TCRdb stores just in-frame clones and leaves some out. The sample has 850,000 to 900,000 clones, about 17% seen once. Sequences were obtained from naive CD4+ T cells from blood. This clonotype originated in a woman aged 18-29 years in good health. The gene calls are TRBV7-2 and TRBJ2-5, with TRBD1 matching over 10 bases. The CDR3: CASSLGWGQGLPETQYF. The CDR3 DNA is TGTGCCAGCAGCTTAGGCTGGGGACAGGGGTTGCCAGAGACCCAGTACTTC.